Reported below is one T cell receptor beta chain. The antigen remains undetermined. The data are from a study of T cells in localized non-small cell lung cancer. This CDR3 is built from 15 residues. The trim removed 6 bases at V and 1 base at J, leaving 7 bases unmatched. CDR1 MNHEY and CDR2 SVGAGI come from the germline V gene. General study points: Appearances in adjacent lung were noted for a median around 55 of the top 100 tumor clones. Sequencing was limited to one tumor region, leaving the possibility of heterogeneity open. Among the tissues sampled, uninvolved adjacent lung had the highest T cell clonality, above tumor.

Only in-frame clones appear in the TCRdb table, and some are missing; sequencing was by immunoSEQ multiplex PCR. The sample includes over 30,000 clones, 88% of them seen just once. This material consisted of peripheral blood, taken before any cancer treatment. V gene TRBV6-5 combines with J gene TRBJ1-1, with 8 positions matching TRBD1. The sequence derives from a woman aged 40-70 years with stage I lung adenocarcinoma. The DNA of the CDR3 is TGTGCCAGCAGCACTCAGGGACAGGCGAACACTGAAGCTTTCTTT. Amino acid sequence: CASSTQGQANTEAFF.